The present TCR beta chain was sequenced within a study of blood T cell repertoires in COVID-19. At the level of the study: The study drew acute and convalescent COVID-19 samples from the United States, Italy and Spain. PBMCs, B-cell-depleted T cells, or T cells provided the cDNA or gDNA that made up the material.

Germline V lookup: CDR1 WNHNN, CDR2 SYGVQD (reference sequence). The trim removed 2 bases at V and 4 bases at J, leaving 6 bases unmatched. The CDR3 extends over 17 amino acids. Methods used by the authors: Amplification from reference gene primers served as the basis for estimated nucleated cell counts. The repertoire was sequenced with immunoSEQ multiplex PCR; TCRdb's copy has only in-frame clones and lacks some. V and J calls and clone size are given by that table; D and trimming were obtained from the DNA. The sample contains some 35,000 clones, approximately 91% of which appear only once. The receptor was isolated from a man aged 65 to 85 with active COVID-19. Material: peripheral blood. V usage is TRBV10-1 and J usage is TRBJ2-2; TRBD2 agrees at 11 bases. CDR3 sequence reads: CASSETTSGASTGELFF. The DNA for the CDR3 is TGCGCCAGCAGTGAGACGACTAGCGGGGCGAGCACCGGGGAGCTGTTTTTT.